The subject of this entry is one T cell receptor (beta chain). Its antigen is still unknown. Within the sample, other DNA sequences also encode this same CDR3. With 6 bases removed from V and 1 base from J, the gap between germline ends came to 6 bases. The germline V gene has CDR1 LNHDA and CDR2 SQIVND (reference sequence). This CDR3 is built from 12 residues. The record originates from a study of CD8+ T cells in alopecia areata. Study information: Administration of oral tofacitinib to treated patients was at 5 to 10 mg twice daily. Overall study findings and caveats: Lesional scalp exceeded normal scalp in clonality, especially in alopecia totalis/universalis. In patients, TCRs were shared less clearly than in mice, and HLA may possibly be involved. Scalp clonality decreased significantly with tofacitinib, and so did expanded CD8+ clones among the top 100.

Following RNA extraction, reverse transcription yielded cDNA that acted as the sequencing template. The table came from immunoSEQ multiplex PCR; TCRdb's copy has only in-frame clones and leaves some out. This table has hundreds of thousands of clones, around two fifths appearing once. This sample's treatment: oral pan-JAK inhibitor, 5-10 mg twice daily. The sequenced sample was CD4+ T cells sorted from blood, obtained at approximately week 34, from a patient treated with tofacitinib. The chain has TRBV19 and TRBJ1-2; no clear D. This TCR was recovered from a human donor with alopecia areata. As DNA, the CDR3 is TGTGCCAGTAGCAGGAGTAACTATGGCTACACCTTC. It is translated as CASSRSNYGYTF.